This T cell receptor (beta chain) appears in the sequencing data of a study of regulatory T cells in long-lasting Graves disease. Findings of the study overall: Repertoires from persistent disease leaned toward TRBV28, TRBJ1-2 and TRBJ2-5.

This clonotype was recorded many times. Its specificity is unknown. iRepertoire HTBI primers and Arm-PCR of CDR3 regions built TCR beta libraries. TCRdb passed the multiplex PCR reads through MiXCR, listing each CDR3 protein once. Of a few hundred thousand distinct CDR3 sequences in the sample, roughly 22% are singletons; the top ten hold 10% to 15%. Germline CDR1 reads MNHNS; CDR2 reads SASEGT. This CDR3 is 15 amino acids long. The junction had 9 bases not matched to a gene; V was cut back by 7 bases and J by 5 bases. Time point noted: persistent/refractory GD, antithyroid drugs over 5 years with positive TRAb. PBMC RNA served as the TCR library source.

V usage is TRBV6-1 and J usage is TRBJ2-5, with TRBD2 identical over 11 bases. This TCR derives from a female donor with Graves disease. The source was peripheral blood mononuclear cells (PBMCs), collected when the disease was refractory, from a patient treated with antithyroid drugs. DNA for the CDR3: TGTGCCAGCACCGTAACTAGCGGGGGTCGGGAGACCCAGTACTTC. Translating it yields CASTVTSGGRETQYF.